The 2 T cell receptor beta chains below all came from one sample that was sequenced in a study of T cells in Graves' hyperthyroidism and ophthalmopathy. TCR beta CDR3 regions were amplified from RNA. A first-round RT-PCR of the TCR CDR3 used the HTBI primer set. TCRdb used MiXCR to reprocess the multiplex PCR reads, holding one entry per CDR3 protein. Of some 770,000 distinct CDR3 sequences in the sample, 16% were seen once. Sequenced sample: blood. The receptor source for this set is a man aged 18 to 29 with Graves' hyperthyroidism.

This clonotype occurred many times. This CDR3 is CSARDWSSGLQETQYF. The CDR3 DNA follows: TGCAGTGCTAGAGATTGGTCTAGCGGGCTCCAAGAGACCCAGTACTTC. The rearrangement joins TRBV20-1 to TRBJ2-5; 8 nucleotides agree with TRBD2. The CDR3 consists of 16 residues. V shed 0 bases and J 1 base; nucleotides not matched to a gene: 7. Germline CDR1 and CDR2: DFQATT and SNEGSKA (reference sequence).

J is TRBJ1-4 and V is TRBV7-9; TRBD1 is a possible D gene (5 bases). In germline, CDR1 is SEHNR, CDR2 FQNEAQ (reference sequence). V was cut by 6 bases and J by 3 bases, with 11 bases left in between. This CDR3 is 14 amino acids long. The CDR3 DNA follows: TGTGCCAGCAGTGTCCGGGGGGCTAATGAAAAACTGTTTTTT. It is translated as CASSVRGANEKLFF. The whole variable domain, remainder taken from reference TRBV7-9 and TRBJ1-4, is DTGVSQNPRHKITKRGQNVTFRCDPISEHNRLYWYRQTLGQGPEFLTYFQNEAQLEKSRLLSDRFSAERPKGSFSTLEIQRTEQGDSAMYLCASSVRGANEKLFFGSGTQLSVL.